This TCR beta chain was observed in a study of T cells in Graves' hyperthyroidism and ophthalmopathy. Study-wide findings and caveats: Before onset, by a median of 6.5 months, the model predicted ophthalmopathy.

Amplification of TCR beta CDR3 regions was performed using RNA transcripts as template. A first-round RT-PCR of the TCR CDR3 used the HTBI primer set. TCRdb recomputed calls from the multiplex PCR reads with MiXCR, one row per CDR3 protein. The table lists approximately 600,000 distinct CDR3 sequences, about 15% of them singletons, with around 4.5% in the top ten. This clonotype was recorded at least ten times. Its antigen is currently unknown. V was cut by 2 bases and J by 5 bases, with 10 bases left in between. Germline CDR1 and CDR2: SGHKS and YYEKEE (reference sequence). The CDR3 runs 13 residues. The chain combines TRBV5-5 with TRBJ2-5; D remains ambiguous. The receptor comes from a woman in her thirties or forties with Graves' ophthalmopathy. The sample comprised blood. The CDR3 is CASSLGQWETQYF. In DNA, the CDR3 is TGTGCCAGCAGCTTAGGCCAGTGGGAGACCCAGTACTTC. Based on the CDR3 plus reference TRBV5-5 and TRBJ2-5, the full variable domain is DAGVTQSPTHLIKTRGQQVTLRCSPISGHKSVSWYQQVLGQGPQFIFQYYEKEERGRGNFPDRFSARQFPNYSSELNVNALLLGDSALYLCASSLGQWETQYFGPGTRLLVL.